One sample yielded the 20 T cell receptor beta chains listed below, sequenced in a study of immune characterization of retroperitoneal liposarcoma (dated by TCRdb to about 2019). Library preparation was by PCR. TCRdb lists the instrument as NextSeq 500. The public reads were reanalyzed by TCRdb: fastp trimming at Q25, MiXCR alignment, in-frame beta chains only. One record per CDR3 amino acid sequence lists the most common genes and DNA. The sample data list thousands of distinct CDR3 sequences, and roughly 29% of these were observed just once. Around 9.6% of the sample rests with the top ten. The specimen sequenced was blood. The receptors come from a female donor with retroperitoneal liposarcoma.

Only a few counts were recorded for this clonotype. The chain recombines TRBV27 with TRBJ2-3; 11 nucleotides align to TRBD2. The CDR3 runs to 20 residues. V shed 4 bases and J 4 bases; nucleotides not matched to a gene: 19. Germline V lookup: CDR1 MNHEY, CDR2 SMNVEV (reference sequence). CDR3 residues: CASSSRQPGLAVLGADTQYF. The CDR3 nucleotides are TGTGCCAGCAGTTCCAGACAGCCGGGACTAGCGGTTCTAGGGGCAGATACGCAGTATTTT.

Within the sample, this clonotype is medium-sized. V gene TRBV28 combines with J gene TRBJ2-1; 9 bases map to TRBD2. The germline V gene has CDR1 MDHEN and CDR2 SYDVKM. V dropped 5 bases and J dropped 10; count of bases not matched to a gene: 6. The CDR3 totals 13 residues. Here the CDR3 DNA reads TGTGCCAGCAGTCTCGGAACTAGCGGGGAGCAGTTCTTC. Translating gives CASSLGTSGEQFF.

The J gene is TRBJ2-5, the V gene TRBV12-3 or TRBV12-4; D gene uncertain. The DNA end is a closer match to TRBJ2-7, so the J assignment may be wrong. This CDR3 has 14 amino acids. The CDR3 protein is CASSSTVLPYEQYF. The CDR3 nucleotides are TGTGCCAGCAGTAGTACAGTTCTTCCCTACGAGCAGTACTTC.

This clonotype is labeled as medium-sized (0.01 to 0.1%). With a much larger clone just one base away, this may be a read error. The genes are TRBV6-1 and TRBJ2-1, with 7 bases fitting TRBD1. Looked up from germline, CDR1 is MNHNS and CDR2 is SASEGT. Losses at the gene ends were 0 bases for V and 13 bases for J; bases not matched to a gene: 6. The length of the CDR3 is 13 residues. The CDR3 DNA is TGTGCCAGCAGTGAAGCCGAACAGGGGATTCAGTTCTTC. As protein: CASSEAEQGIQFF.

The rearrangement joins TRBV11-2 to TRBJ2-1; the D is unclear. With 1 base removed from V and 4 bases from J, the gap between germline ends came to 11 bases. CDR1 is SGHAT and CDR2 is FQNNGV in the germline V gene. The CDR3 extends over 15 amino acids. CDR3 sequence: CASSLVVESYNEQFF. The CDR3 DNA reads as TGTGCCAGCAGCTTAGTGGTGGAGTCGTACAATGAGCAGTTCTTC.

The chain uses TRBV6-5 and TRBJ1-1; D might be TRBD1 (5 bases). V dropped 5 bases and J dropped 1 base, with 17 bases sitting between them. CDR1 and CDR2 from the germline V gene are MNHEY and SVGAGI. CDR3 length: 16 amino acids. CDR3 residues: CASSNGTPLQNTEAFF. The CDR3 DNA reads as TGTGCCAGCAGTAACGGGACCCCATTACAGAACACTGAAGCTTTCTTT.

This clonotype was recorded only once. The chain recombines TRBV4-3 with TRBJ2-2; D is possibly TRBD1 (5 bases). The CDR3 extends over 15 amino acids. Trimming took off 4 bases at V and 6 bases at J, with 15 bases between the two ends. From germline, CDR1 is LGHNA and CDR2 YSLEER. CDR3 sequence (DNA): TGCGCCAGCAGCCCCGCTGGGGCGTACGCCGGGGAGCTGTTTTTT. This codes for CASSPAGAYAGELFF.

The V and J genes are TRBV11-3 and TRBJ1-4, with D possibly matching TRBD1 (5 bases). Germline assignment: CDR1 SGHNT and CDR2 YENEEA. This CDR3 is built from 15 residues. Trimming took 5 bases from V and 8 from J, leaving 18 bases between them. The CDR3 bases are TGTGCCAGCAGCGACCGCAGGGACTCGGGGGAAAAACTGTTTTTT. It translates to CASSDRRDSGEKLFF.

This clonotype is medium-sized (0.01 to 0.1%) in the sample. This chain connects TRBV6-1 to TRBJ2-1; TRBD2 matches 10 bases. This CDR3 region has 15 residues. The V gene end was trimmed by 5 bases and the J gene end by 7 bases; junction bases not matched to a gene: 8. CDR1 and CDR2 from the germline V gene are MNHNS and SASEGT. Here the CDR3 reads CASSSPSGSVNEQFF. CDR3 bases: TGTGCCAGCAGTTCCCCTAGCGGGAGTGTGAATGAGCAGTTCTTC.

The V gene is TRBV10-2, the J gene TRBJ2-7; perhaps D is TRBD1 or TRBD2 (5 bases each). Trimming stripped 0 bases from V and 2 bases from J, with 8 bases between. This CDR3 has 14 residues. Germline lookup yields CDR1 WSHSY and CDR2 SAAADI. Here the CDR3 DNA reads TGCGCCAGCAGTGAGTCCTTGGGACCCTACGAGCAGTACTTC. Protein sequence: CASSESLGPYEQYF.

The chain has TRBV7-2 and TRBJ2-3; D is perhaps TRBD1 or TRBD2 (5 bases each). The CDR3 runs 14 residues. V was pared by 1 base and J by 6 bases, with 11 bases between. Per the germline V gene, CDR1 is SGHTA and CDR2 is FQGNSA. CDR3 DNA sequence: TGTGCCAGCAGCTTAGTGAGGGGCAGTGATACGCAGTATTTT. Amino acid sequence: CASSLVRGSDTQYF.

The rearrangement links TRBV27 to TRBJ1-2; D not certain. The germline V gene has CDR1 MNHEY and CDR2 SMNVEV (reference sequence). CDR3 length: 13 residues. V dropped 2 bases and J dropped 0 bases, with 4 bases sitting between them. CDR3 DNA: TGTGCCAGCAGTTTAAGGCCTAACTATGGCTACACCTTC. Translating gives CASSLRPNYGYTF.

This clonotype is medium-sized in the sample. The rearrangement uses TRBV10-2 and TRBJ2-1; perhaps D is TRBD1 or TRBD2 (5 bases each). Germline assignment: CDR1 WSHSY and CDR2 SAAADI. This CDR3 is 16 amino acids long. Trimming took 7 bases from V and 6 from J, leaving 22 bases between them. CDR3 loop: CASIAPRGRGSNEQFF. The CDR3 nucleotides are TGCGCCAGCATCGCGCCTAGGGGTCGGGGTAGCAATGAGCAGTTCTTC.

This clonotype was seen a handful of times. This chain joins TRBV7-6 and TRBJ2-1; D unclear. There are 16 residues in the CDR3. V lost 1 base and J 8 bases, leaving 18 bases between the germline ends. Germline CDR1 reads SGHVS; CDR2 reads FNYEAQ. In nucleotides, the CDR3 is TGTGCCAGCAGCTTAGGCCCCACCCAGGATGGCTATGAGCAGTTCTTC. Residues: CASSLGPTQDGYEQFF.

This clonotype rates as large. V and J are TRBV6-1 and TRBJ2-5; 10 bases agree with TRBD1. V shed 0 bases, J shed 7 bases, and the junction held 8 bases outside the gene matches. Germline CDR1 and CDR2: MNHNS and SASEGT. The CDR3 covers 16 residues. The CDR3 region is CASSEAEGQGLATQYF. CDR3 nucleotide sequence: TGTGCCAGCAGTGAAGCGGAGGGACAGGGGTTGGCGACCCAGTACTTC.

This clonotype is judged medium-sized. The chain couples TRBV6-1 to TRBJ2-1, with no clear D. The assigned J gene may be wrong: the sequence end matches TRBJ2-7 better. The CDR3 has 14 amino acids. Per the germline V gene, CDR1 is MNHNS and CDR2 is SASEGT. For the CDR3, the DNA is TGTGCCAGCAGTGAAGAGTATTCGACCTACGAGCAGTACTTC. Protein sequence: CASSEEYSTYEQYF.

The chain couples TRBV20-1 to TRBJ2-1; 9 bases match TRBD2. CDR1 and CDR2 (germline): DFQATT, SNEGSKA (reference sequence). V trimming: 6 bases; J trimming: 6 bases; junction bases outside the gene matches: 12. This CDR3 contains 15 residues. In DNA, the CDR3 is TGCAGTGCGCGGACTAGCGAAGGGGATGGCAATGAGCAGTTCTTC. Protein product: CSARTSEGDGNEQFF.

About this clonotype: Given a much more abundant clone one base away, this may be a read error. The rearrangement uses TRBV6-1 and TRBJ2-4, with D possibly matching TRBD1 (6 bases). The V end lost 10 bases, the J end lost 0 bases, and 16 bases lay between the germline ends. CDR3 length: 15 residues. Germline V gene lookup returns CDR1 MNHNS and CDR2 SASEGT. CDR3 sequence: CANRPRTVAKNIQYF. Here the CDR3 DNA reads TGTGCCAACAGGCCTCGGACAGTAGCCAAAAACATTCAGTACTTC.

This clonotype qualifies as large. CDR3 nucleotides: TGTGCCAGCACCCCTAGGGGGGGCCCCTACAATGAGCAGTTCTTC. Its translation: CASTPRGGPYNEQFF. The V gene is TRBV27, the J gene TRBJ2-1, with a possible D match to TRBD2 (7 bases). The V gene lost 7 bases and the J gene lost 2 bases, with 15 bases spanning the gap. This CDR3 has 15 amino acids. Looked up from germline, CDR1 is MNHEY and CDR2 is SMNVEV (reference sequence).

The rearrangement links TRBV6-2 or TRBV6-3 to TRBJ1-1; tentatively, D is TRBD1 (5 bases). With 5 bases removed from V and 7 bases from J, the gap between germline ends came to 8 bases. Germline V gives CDR1 MNHEY, CDR2 SVGEGT. This CDR3 contains 11 residues. This CDR3 reads CASSLGVEAFF. Written as DNA, the CDR3 is TGTGCCAGCAGTCTAGGGGTTGAAGCTTTCTTT.